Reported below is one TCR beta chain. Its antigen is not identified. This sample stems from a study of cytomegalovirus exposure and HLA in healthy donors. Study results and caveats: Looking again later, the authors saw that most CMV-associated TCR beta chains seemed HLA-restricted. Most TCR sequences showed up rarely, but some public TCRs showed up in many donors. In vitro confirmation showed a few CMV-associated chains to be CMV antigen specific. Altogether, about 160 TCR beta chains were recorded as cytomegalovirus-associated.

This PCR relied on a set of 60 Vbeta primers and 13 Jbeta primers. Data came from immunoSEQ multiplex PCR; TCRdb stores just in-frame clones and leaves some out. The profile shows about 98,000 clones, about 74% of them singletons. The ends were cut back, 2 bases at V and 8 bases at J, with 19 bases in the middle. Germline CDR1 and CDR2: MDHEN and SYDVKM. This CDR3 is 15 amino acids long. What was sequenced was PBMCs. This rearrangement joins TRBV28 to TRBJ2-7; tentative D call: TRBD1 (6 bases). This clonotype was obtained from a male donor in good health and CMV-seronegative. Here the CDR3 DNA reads TGTGCCAGCAGTTTAACCGGGACACGGGACCCGCAGCAGTACTTC. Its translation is CASSLTGTRDPQQYF. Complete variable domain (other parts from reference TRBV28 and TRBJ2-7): DVKVTQSSRYLVKRTGEKVFLECVQDMDHENMFWYRQDPGLGLRLIYFSYDVKMKEKGDIPEGYSVSREKKERFSLILESASTNQTSMYLCASSLTGTRDPQQYFGPGTRLTVT.